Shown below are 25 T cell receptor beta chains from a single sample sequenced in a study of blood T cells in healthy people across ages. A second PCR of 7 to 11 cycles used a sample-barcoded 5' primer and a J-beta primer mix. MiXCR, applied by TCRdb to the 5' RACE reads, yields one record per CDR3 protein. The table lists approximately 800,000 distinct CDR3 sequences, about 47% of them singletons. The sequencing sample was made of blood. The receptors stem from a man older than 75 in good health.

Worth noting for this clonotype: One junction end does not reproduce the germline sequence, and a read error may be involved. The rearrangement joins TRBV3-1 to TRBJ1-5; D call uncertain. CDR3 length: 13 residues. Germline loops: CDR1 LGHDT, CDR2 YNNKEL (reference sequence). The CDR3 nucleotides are TGTGCCAGCAGCCAAGGCGAAAATCAGCTCCAGCATTTT. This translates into CASSQGENQLQHF.

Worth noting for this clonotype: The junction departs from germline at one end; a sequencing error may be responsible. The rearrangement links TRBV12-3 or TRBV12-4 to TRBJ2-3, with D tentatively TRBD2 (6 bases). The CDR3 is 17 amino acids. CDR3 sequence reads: CAGRQNQGGSTRDTQYF. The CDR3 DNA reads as TGTGCCGGCAGGCAGAATCAAGGAGGGTCAACCCGTGATACGCAGTATTTT.

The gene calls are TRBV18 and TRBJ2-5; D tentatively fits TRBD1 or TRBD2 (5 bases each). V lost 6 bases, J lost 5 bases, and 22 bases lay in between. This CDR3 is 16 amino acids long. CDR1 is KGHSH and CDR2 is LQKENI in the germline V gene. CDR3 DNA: TGTGCCAGCTCGAAAGAACCGGGACGGACCGGCGAGACCCAGTACTTC. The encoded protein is CASSKEPGRTGETQYF.

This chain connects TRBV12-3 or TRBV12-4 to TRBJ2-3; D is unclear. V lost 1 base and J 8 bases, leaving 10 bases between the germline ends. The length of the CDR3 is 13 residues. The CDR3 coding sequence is TGTGCCAGCAGTTTAGAGGTCGGGCCTACGCAGTATTTT. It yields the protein CASSLEVGPTQYF.

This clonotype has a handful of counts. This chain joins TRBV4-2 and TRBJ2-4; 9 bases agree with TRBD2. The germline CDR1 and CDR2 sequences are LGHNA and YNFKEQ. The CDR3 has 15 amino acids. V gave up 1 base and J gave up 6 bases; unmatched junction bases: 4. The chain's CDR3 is CASSQVAGVGNIQYF. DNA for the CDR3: TGTGCCAGCAGCCAAGTAGCGGGAGTCGGAAACATTCAGTACTTC.

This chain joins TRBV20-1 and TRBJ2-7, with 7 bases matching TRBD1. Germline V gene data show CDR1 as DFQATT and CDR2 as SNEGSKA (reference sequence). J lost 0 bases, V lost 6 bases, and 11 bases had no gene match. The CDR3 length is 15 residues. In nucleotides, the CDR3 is TGCAGTGCAAACAAAGACAGGGTTAGCTCCTACGAGCAGTACTTC. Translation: CSANKDRVSSYEQYF.

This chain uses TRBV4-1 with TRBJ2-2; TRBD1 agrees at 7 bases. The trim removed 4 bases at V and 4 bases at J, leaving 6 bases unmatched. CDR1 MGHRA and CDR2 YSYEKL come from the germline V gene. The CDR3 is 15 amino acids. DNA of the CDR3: TGCGCCAGCAGCCTCCCGGGACAGTTCACCGGGGAGCTGTTTTTT. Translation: CASSLPGQFTGELFF.

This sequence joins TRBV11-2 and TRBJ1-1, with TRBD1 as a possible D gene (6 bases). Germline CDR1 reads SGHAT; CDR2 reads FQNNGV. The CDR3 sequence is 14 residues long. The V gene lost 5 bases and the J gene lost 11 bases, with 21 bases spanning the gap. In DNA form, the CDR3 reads TGTGCCAGCAGCATACCGGGACACATATTAGGGGCTTTCTTT. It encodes CASSIPGHILGAFF. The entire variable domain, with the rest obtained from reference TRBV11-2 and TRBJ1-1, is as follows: EAGVAQSPRYKIIEKRQSVAFWCNPISGHATLYWYQQILGQGPKLLIQFQNNGVVDDSQLPKDRFSAERLKGVDSTLKIQPAKLEDSAVYLCASSIPGHILGAFFGQGTRLTVV.

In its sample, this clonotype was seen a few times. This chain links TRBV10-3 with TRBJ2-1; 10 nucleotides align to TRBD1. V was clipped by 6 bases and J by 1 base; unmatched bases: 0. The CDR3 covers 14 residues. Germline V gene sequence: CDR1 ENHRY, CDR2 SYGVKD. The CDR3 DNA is TGTGCCATCAGGGGACAGGGGTCCTACAATGAGCAGTTCTTC. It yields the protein CAIRGQGSYNEQFF.

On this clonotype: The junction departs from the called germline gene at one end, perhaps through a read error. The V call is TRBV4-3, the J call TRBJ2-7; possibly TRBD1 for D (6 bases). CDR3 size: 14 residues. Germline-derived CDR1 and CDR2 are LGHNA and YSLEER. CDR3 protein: CDSSQDPRGYEQYF. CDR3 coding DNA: TGCGACAGCAGCCAAGATCCCAGGGGTTACGAGCAGTACTTC.

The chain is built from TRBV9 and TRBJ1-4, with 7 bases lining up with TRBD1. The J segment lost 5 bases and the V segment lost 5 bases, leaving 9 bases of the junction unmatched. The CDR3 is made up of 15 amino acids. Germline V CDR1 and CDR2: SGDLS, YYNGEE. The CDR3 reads CASSYLGTENEKLFF. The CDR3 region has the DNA TGTGCCAGCAGTTATCTCGGGACAGAGAATGAAAAACTGTTTTTT.

The CDR3 region is CASSHTGYNEQFF. The CDR3 DNA follows: TGTGCCAGCAGCCATACAGGGTACAATGAGCAGTTCTTC. The chain links TRBV3-1 to TRBJ2-1, with D perhaps matching TRBD1 (6 bases). There are 13 residues in the CDR3. The V and J ends lost 3 bases and 4 bases respectively, with 7 bases between them. CDR1 and CDR2 from the germline V gene are LGHDT and YNNKEL (reference sequence).

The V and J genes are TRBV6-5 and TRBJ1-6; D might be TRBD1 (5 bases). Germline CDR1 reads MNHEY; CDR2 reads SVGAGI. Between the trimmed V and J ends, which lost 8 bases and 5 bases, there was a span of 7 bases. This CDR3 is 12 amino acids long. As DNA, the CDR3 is TGTGCCAGCGGGGGGAATAATTCACCCCTCCACTTT. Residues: CASGGNNSPLHF.

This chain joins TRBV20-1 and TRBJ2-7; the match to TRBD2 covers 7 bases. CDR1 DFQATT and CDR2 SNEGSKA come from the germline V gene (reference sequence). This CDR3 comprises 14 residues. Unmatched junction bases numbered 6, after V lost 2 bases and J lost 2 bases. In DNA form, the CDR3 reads TGCAGTGCTAGATCGGGAGGCGGAGCCTACGAGCAGTACTTC. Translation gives CSARSGGGAYEQYF.

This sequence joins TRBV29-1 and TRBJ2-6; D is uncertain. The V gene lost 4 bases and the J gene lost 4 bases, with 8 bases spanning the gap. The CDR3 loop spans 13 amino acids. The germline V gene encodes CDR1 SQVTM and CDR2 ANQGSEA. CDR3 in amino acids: CSVGQGGANVLTF. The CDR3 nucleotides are TGCAGCGTTGGCCAAGGCGGGGCCAACGTCCTGACTTTC. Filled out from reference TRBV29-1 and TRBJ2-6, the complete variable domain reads SAVISQKPSRDICQRGTSLTIQCQVDSQVTMMFWYRQQPGQSLTLIATANQGSEATYESGFVIDKFPISRPNLTFSTLTVSNMSPEDSSIYLCSVGQGGANVLTFGAGSRLTVL.

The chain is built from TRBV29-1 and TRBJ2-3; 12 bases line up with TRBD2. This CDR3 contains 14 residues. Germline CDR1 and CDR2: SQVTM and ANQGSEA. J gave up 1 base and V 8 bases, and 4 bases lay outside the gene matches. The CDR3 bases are TGCAGCTTAAGACTAGCGGGGGGCACAGATACGCAGTATTTT. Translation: CSLRLAGGTDTQYF.

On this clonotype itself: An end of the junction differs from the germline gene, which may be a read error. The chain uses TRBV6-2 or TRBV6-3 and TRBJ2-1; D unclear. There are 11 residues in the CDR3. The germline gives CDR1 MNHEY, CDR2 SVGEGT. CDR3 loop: CAGSYSLYQFF. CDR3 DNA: TGTGCCGGCAGTTACTCGTTATATCAGTTCTTC.

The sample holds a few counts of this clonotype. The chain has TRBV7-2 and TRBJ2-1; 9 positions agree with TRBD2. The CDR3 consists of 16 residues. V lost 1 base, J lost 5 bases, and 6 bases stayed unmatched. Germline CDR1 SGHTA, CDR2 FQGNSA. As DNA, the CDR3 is TGTGCCAGCAGCTTAGTACGTCTAGCGGGGAACAATGAGCAGTTCTTC. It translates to CASSLVRLAGNNEQFF.

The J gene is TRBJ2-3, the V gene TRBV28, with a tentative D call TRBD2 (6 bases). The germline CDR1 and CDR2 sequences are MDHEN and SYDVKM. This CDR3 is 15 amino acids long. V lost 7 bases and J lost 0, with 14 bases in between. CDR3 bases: TGTGCCAGCATTTCCGGGAGAGCTAGCACAGATACGCAGTATTTT. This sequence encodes CASISGRASTDTQYF.

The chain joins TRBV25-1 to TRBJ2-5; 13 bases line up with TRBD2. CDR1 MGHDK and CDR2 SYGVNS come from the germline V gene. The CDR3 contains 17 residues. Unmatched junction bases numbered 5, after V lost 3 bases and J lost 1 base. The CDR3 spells CASSDLGTSGIQETQYF. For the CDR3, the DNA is TGTGCCAGCAGTGACCTCGGGACTAGCGGGATCCAAGAGACCCAGTACTTC.

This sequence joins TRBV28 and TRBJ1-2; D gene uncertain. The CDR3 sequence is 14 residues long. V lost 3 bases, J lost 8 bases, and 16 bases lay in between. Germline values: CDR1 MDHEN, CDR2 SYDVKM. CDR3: CASSFFDREYGYTF. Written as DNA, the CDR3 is TGTGCCAGCAGTTTTTTCGATAGGGAGTACGGCTACACCTTC.

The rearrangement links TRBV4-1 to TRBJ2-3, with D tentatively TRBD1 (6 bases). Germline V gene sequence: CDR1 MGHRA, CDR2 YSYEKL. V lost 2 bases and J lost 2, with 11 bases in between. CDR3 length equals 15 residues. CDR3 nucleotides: TGCGCCAGCAGCCAACCGGGACACAACACAGATACGCAGTATTTT. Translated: CASSQPGHNTDTQYF.

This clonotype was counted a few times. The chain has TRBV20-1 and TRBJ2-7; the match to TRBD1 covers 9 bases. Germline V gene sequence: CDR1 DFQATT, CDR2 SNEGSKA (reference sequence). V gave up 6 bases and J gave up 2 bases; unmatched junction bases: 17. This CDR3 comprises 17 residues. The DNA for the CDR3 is TGCAGTGCGGAAGTAGGGTCGTCGTGGACAGGGGCCTACGAGCAGTACTTC. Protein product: CSAEVGSSWTGAYEQYF.

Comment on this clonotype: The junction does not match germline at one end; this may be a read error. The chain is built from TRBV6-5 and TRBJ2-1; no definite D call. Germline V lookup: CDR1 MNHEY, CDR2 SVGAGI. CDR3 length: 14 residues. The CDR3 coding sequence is TGTGCCAGCAGTGACTCGAAGTCGGACAATGAGCAGTTCTTC. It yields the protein CASSDSKSDNEQFF.

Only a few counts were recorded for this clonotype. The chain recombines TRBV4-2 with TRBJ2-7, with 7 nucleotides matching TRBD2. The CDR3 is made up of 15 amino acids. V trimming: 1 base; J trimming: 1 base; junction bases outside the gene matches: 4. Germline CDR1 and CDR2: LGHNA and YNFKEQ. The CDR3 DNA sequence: TGTGCCAGCAGCCAAGTCACGGGAGGATCCTACGAGCAGTACTTC. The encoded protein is CASSQVTGGSYEQYF.